The 30 T cell receptor beta chains in this list originate from one sample, sequenced in a study of blood T cells in healthy people across ages. For the second PCR, which ran for about 6 to 11 cycles, a sample-barcoded 5' primer and a J-beta primer mix were used. TCRdb passed the 5' RACE reads through MiXCR, listing each CDR3 protein once. Of about 1.4 million distinct CDR3 sequences in the sample, roughly 60% were seen once. Source material: blood. All receptors derive from a man aged 18 to 30 in good health.

The CDR3 sequence is CASSPTPGLVIDNEQFF. In nucleotides, the CDR3 is TGTGCCAGCAGCCCAACCCCGGGACTAGTCATCGACAATGAGCAGTTCTTC. The chain has TRBV12-3 or TRBV12-4 and TRBJ2-1, with TRBD2 matching over 8 bases. J was trimmed by 5 bases and V by 6 bases; bases with no gene match: 15. The CDR3 has 17 residues.

The chain is built from TRBV20-1 and TRBJ2-7; D not resolved. Germline CDR1 reads DFQATT; CDR2 reads SNEGSKA (reference sequence). This CDR3 spans 13 amino acids. The germline V and J ends were trimmed by 2 bases and 1 base, with 9 bases remaining between them. The CDR3 DNA reads TGCAGTGCTAGAAATTCTTTTTCCTACGAGCAGTACTTC. It translates to CSARNSFSYEQYF.

The chain uses TRBV27 and TRBJ1-6; D call uncertain. V was cut by 5 bases and J by 2 bases, with 13 bases left in between. The CDR3 sequence is 16 residues long. Germline loops: CDR1 MNHEY, CDR2 SMNVEV (reference sequence). Written as DNA, the CDR3 is TGTGCCAGCAGTGTCCCCCCCGGGGCCTATAATTCACCCCTCCACTTT. As protein: CASSVPPGAYNSPLHF.

This sequence joins TRBV29-1 and TRBJ1-5; 8 bases line up with TRBD1. Per the germline V gene, CDR1 is SQVTM and CDR2 is ANQGSEA. Trimming took 6 bases from V and 5 from J; bases not matched to a gene: 6. The length of the CDR3 is 13 residues. This chain's CDR3 is CSVGQGLDQPQHF. DNA for the CDR3: TGCAGCGTAGGACAGGGTCTCGATCAGCCCCAGCATTTT.

This chain links TRBV5-6 with TRBJ1-2; TRBD1 agrees at 9 bases. This CDR3 has 13 amino acids. Germline trimming cut 2 bases from V and 11 bases from J; bases unmatched to any gene: 7. The germline CDR1 and CDR2 sequences are SGHDT and YYEEEE. The DNA for the CDR3 is TGTGCCAGCAGCTTTGGACAGGGGAATTGGTACACCTTC. Translation gives CASSFGQGNWYTF. Looking up the rest from reference TRBV5-6 and TRBJ1-2 gives the full variable domain: DAGVTQSPTHLIKTRGQQVTLRCSPKSGHDTVSWYQQALGQGPQFIFQYYEEEERQRGNFPDRFSGHQFPNYSSELNVNALLLGDSALYLCASSFGQGNWYTFGSGTRLTVV.

This clonotype was counted between two and nine times. The chain carries TRBV7-6 and TRBJ2-7, with 11 nucleotides matching TRBD2. In germline, CDR1 is SGHVS, CDR2 FNYEAQ. This CDR3 spans 16 amino acids. V lost 0 bases to trimming and J lost 0 bases; unmatched junction nucleotides: 1. The CDR3 coding sequence is TGTGCCAGCAGCTTAGCGACTAGCGGGGCCTCCTACGAGCAGTACTTC. Translated: CASSLATSGASYEQYF.

V is TRBV10-3 and J is TRBJ2-1, with 7 positions matching TRBD2. J lost 0 bases, V lost 8 bases, and 10 bases had no gene match. CDR3 length equals 16 residues. The germline gives CDR1 ENHRY, CDR2 SYGVKD. The CDR3 region has the DNA TGTGCCATCTGGGGGGGGTCGGGAATCTCCTACAATGAGCAGTTCTTC. This translates into CAIWGGSGISYNEQFF.

This clonotype was detected only a few times. V is TRBV6-5 and J is TRBJ2-3; D is ambiguous. CDR3 length equals 16 residues. CDR1 is MNHEY and CDR2 is SVGAGI in the germline V gene. Trimming cost V 6 bases and J 0 bases, with 16 bases left between them. The DNA for the CDR3 is TGTGCCAGCAGAATGACTGGTTCCCCCAGCACAGATACGCAGTATTTT. The encoded protein is CASRMTGSPSTDTQYF.

The J gene is TRBJ2-3, the V gene TRBV2; D is ambiguous. Germline values: CDR1 SNHLY, CDR2 FYNNEI. This CDR3 region has 14 residues. The ends were cut back, 4 bases at V and 13 bases at J, with 21 bases in the middle. The CDR3 is CASSVVPELPSEYF. The DNA of the CDR3 is TGTGCCAGCAGTGTGGTCCCTGAGCTGCCCTCGGAGTATTTT.

The chain joins TRBV7-8 to TRBJ2-1, with D possibly being TRBD2 (7 bases). CDR1 and CDR2 from the germline V gene are SGHVS and FQNEAQ. V lost 4 bases, J lost 4 bases, and 17 bases lay in between. The CDR3 has 16 residues. CDR3 region: CASSSYGGLEYNEQFF. CDR3 coding DNA: TGTGCCAGCAGCTCGTACGGGGGGCTAGAATACAATGAGCAGTTCTTC.

The genes are TRBV10-3 and TRBJ2-4; D gene ambiguous. The DNA matches TRBJ2-7 better at its end, which makes the J call doubtful. From germline, CDR1 is ENHRY and CDR2 SYGVKD. This CDR3 has 12 residues. The CDR3 DNA reads as TGTGCCATCAGGACCGACACTTACGAGCAGTACTTC. This gives the protein CAIRTDTYEQYF.

The chain links TRBV27 to TRBJ2-1, with 7 bases aligning to TRBD1. In germline, CDR1 is MNHEY, CDR2 SMNVEV (reference sequence). This CDR3 is built from 13 residues. V lost 5 bases to trimming and J lost 8 bases; unmatched junction nucleotides: 6. The CDR3 bases are TGTGCCAGCAGTCGTACAGGGGTCTATGAGCAGTTCTTC. Translated: CASSRTGVYEQFF.

The chain joins TRBV12-3 or TRBV12-4 to TRBJ2-5; 7 bases fit TRBD2. J gave up 3 bases and V 5 bases, and 9 bases lay outside the gene matches. The CDR3 has 15 residues. CDR3 in amino acids: CASSPWTRAEETQYF. In nucleotides, the CDR3 is TGTGCCAGCAGTCCCTGGACTAGAGCGGAAGAGACCCAGTACTTC.

This clonotype was seen repeatedly, ten times or more. This sequence joins TRBV27 and TRBJ2-7, with D perhaps matching TRBD1 (5 bases). This CDR3 spans 13 amino acids. Per germline, CDR1 MNHEY and CDR2 SMNVEV (reference sequence). V shed 5 bases and J shed 0 bases, with 8 bases lying between them. The CDR3: CASSVGASYEQYF. CDR3 DNA: TGTGCCAGCAGTGTAGGGGCCTCCTACGAGCAGTACTTC.

This clonotype turned up a few times. The chain has TRBV6-1 and TRBJ1-1, with D perhaps matching TRBD1 (5 bases). Trimming removed 6 bases at V and 4 bases at J, with 12 bases between. Looked up from germline, CDR1 is MNHNS and CDR2 is SASEGT. CDR3 length: 13 residues. CDR3 sequence: CASRLPGRTEAFF. In DNA, the CDR3 is TGTGCCAGCAGGCTTCCGGGACGCACTGAAGCTTTCTTT.

The chain is built from TRBV20-1 and TRBJ1-2; 9 nucleotides align to TRBD1. This CDR3 has 14 residues. Germline CDR1 and CDR2: DFQATT and SNEGSKA (reference sequence). Trimming removed 4 bases from V and 4 bases from J; junction bases left unmatched: 7. This CDR3 reads CSAKGTGLAYGYTF. Written as DNA, the CDR3 is TGCAGTGCTAAAGGGACAGGGCTGGCCTATGGCTACACCTTC.

The genes are TRBV27 and TRBJ2-5, with 7 positions matching TRBD2. The J call may be mistaken, given a closer DNA end match to TRBJ2-7. Germline V gene data show CDR1 as MNHEY and CDR2 as SMNVEV (reference sequence). This CDR3 contains 16 residues. CDR3 in amino acids: CASSLAGEGFLYEQYF. CDR3 bases: TGTGCCAGCAGTTTAGCCGGGGAGGGATTCCTGTACGAGCAGTACTTC.

The chain couples TRBV6-6 to TRBJ2-7; D is perhaps TRBD1 (5 bases). Deletions cut 3 bases from V and 7 bases from J, with 16 bases between. CDR1 is MNHNY and CDR2 is SVGAGI in the germline V gene (reference sequence). This CDR3 has 14 amino acids. CDR3 coding DNA: TGTGCCAGCAGTTATGAAAGGGGCGGCTGGGAGCAGTACTTC. Its protein product is CASSYERGGWEQYF.

The V and J genes are TRBV20-1 and TRBJ2-4; TRBD1 aligns across 10 bases. This CDR3 region has 14 residues. Germline V gene lookup returns CDR1 DFQATT and CDR2 SNEGSKA (reference sequence). Unmatched junction bases numbered 9, after V lost 0 bases and J lost 13 bases. Here the CDR3 reads CSARDGTGVGEQYF. The CDR3, as DNA: TGCAGTGCTAGAGACGGGACAGGGGTTGGGGAGCAGTACTTC.

This clonotype appeared many times. The gene calls are TRBV29-1 and TRBJ2-5; 8 nucleotides match TRBD1. This CDR3 has 14 amino acids. The V and J ends lost 5 bases and 5 bases, in that order; junction bases with no gene match: 10. The germline V gene has CDR1 SQVTM and CDR2 ANQGSEA. In DNA form, the CDR3 reads TGCAGCGTTCAACCAGGGGGCGCTGAGGAGACCCAGTACTTC. Its translation: CSVQPGGAEETQYF.

V usage is TRBV24-1 and J usage is TRBJ2-7; D gene uncertain. V shed 3 bases and J shed 3 bases, with 8 bases lying between them. Per germline, CDR1 KGHDR and CDR2 SFDVKD. This CDR3 is 13 amino acids long. The CDR3 sequence: CATSDPLSYEQYF. The CDR3 coding sequence is TGTGCCACCAGTGATCCCCTCAGCTACGAGCAGTACTTC.

V is TRBV4-2 and J is TRBJ2-3; a weak D match, TRBD2 (6 bases). The CDR3 is made up of 15 amino acids. Germline V gene data show CDR1 as LGHNA and CDR2 as YNFKEQ. V lost 0 bases to trimming and J lost 7 bases, with 14 bases between them. As DNA, the CDR3 is TGTGCCAGCAGCCAAGATGGTCGGGAGAGCTATACGCAGTATTTT. Residues: CASSQDGRESYTQYF.

V is TRBV10-1 and J is TRBJ2-5; D is undetermined. The DNA end lines up better with TRBJ2-7; the J call may be wrong. The CDR3 covers 14 residues. CDR1 WNHNN and CDR2 SYGVQD come from the germline V gene (reference sequence). CDR3 coding DNA: TGCGCCAGCAGTGAACGCGACTTTAAGTACGAGCAGTACTTC. Protein sequence: CASSERDFKYEQYF.

This clonotype came up a few times. V gene TRBV11-2 combines with J gene TRBJ2-4; D gene uncertain. Trimming cost V 5 bases and J 0 bases, with 14 bases left between them. The CDR3 is made up of 16 amino acids. CDR1 and CDR2 from the germline V gene are SGHAT and FQNNGV. DNA for the CDR3: TGTGCCAGCAGCCCCCCAATGGGTCAAGCCAAAAACATTCAGTACTTC. This gives the protein CASSPPMGQAKNIQYF.

The table lists this clonotype with a few counts. The gene calls are TRBV7-8 and TRBJ2-4, with 11 bases aligning to TRBD2. The end of the DNA aligns better with TRBJ2-7, so the J call may be wrong. Germline CDR1 SGHVS, CDR2 FQNEAQ. This CDR3 comprises 16 residues. Written as DNA, the CDR3 is TGTGCCAGCAGCCCTCACCGACTAGCGGGGTTCTACGAGCAGTACTTC. The encoded protein is CASSPHRLAGFYEQYF.

The table lists this clonotype with many counts. The chain employs TRBV5-1 and TRBJ1-1; 11 nucleotides match TRBD1. Germline CDR1 reads SGHRS; CDR2 reads YFSETQ. With 2 bases clipped from V and 6 bases from J, the junction kept 3 bases outside the gene matches. This CDR3 has 14 amino acids. As DNA, the CDR3 is TGCGCCAGCAGCTTAAGGACAGGGGGCCCTGAAGCTTTCTTT. It translates to CASSLRTGGPEAFF. The variable domain in full, with the rest retrieved from reference TRBV5-1 and TRBJ1-1, is KAGVTQTPRYLIKTRGQQVTLSCSPISGHRSVSWYQQTPGQGLQFLFEYFSETQRNKGNFPGRFSGRQFSNSRSEMNVSTLELGDSALYLCASSLRTGGPEAFFGQGTRLTVV.

The rearrangement joins TRBV2 to TRBJ1-4; 7 nucleotides align to TRBD1. Trimming removed 8 bases from V and 0 bases from J; junction bases left unmatched: 9. The CDR3 loop spans 16 amino acids. The germline CDR1 and CDR2 sequences are SNHLY and FYNNEI. In DNA, the CDR3 is TGTGCCAGCTCCAGGGGGTTAAGTGCAACTAATGAAAAACTGTTTTTT. Encoded protein: CASSRGLSATNEKLFF.

This rearrangement joins TRBV6-5 to TRBJ2-1, with 12 bases identical to TRBD2. Germline V gene data show CDR1 as MNHEY and CDR2 as SVGAGI. The CDR3 spans 15 residues. Unmatched junction bases numbered 9, after V lost 6 bases and J lost 9 bases. CDR3 nucleotide sequence: TGTGCCAGCAGGAAGACTAGCGGGAGTGTCGGTGAGCAGTTCTTC. Protein: CASRKTSGSVGEQFF.

The chain recombines TRBV5-4 with TRBJ1-4; D not resolved. Germline assignment: CDR1 SGHNT and CDR2 YYREEE (reference sequence). Trimming left V 4 bases short and J 3 bases short, with 13 bases between. The CDR3 is 15 residues long. CDR3 in amino acids: CASSRDGRANEKLFF. The CDR3 coding sequence is TGTGCCAGCAGCCGGGATGGGCGCGCTAATGAAAAACTGTTTTTT.

The genes are TRBV20-1 and TRBJ1-2; D is perhaps TRBD1 (6 bases). The CDR3 length is 14 residues. Germline loops: CDR1 DFQATT, CDR2 SNEGSKA (reference sequence). Trimming removed 1 base at V and 8 bases at J, with 17 bases between. CDR3 region: CSARAYGGASGYTF. In DNA, the CDR3 is TGCAGTGCTAGAGCCTACGGGGGGGCAAGCGGCTACACCTTC.